This T cell receptor (beta chain) was sequenced for a study of Ad26.COV2.S vaccination and SARS-CoV-2 variants. Treatment reported: about 20 received Ad26.COV2.S at low or high dose, single or two shots; 5 received placebo; per-sample allocation not given. Specimen acquisition occurred on day 63 following the initial vaccine or placebo injection. SARS-CoV-2 spike from the Wuhan strain was encoded by the vaccine, an Ad26 vector. The germline V gene has CDR1 SEHNR and CDR2 FQNEAQ (reference sequence). The CDR3 spans 14 residues. V lost 5 bases, J lost 9 bases, and 10 bases stayed unmatched. The data were produced by immunoSEQ multiplex PCR, yet TCRdb's version contains in-frame clones alone and is incomplete. This sample has about 370,000 clones, with around 91% found just once. Concerning this clone itself: Its antigen remains unknown.

Study outcomes and limitations: While placebo recipients had lower spike-specific TCR breadth, vaccine recipients had more.

The rearrangement uses TRBV7-9 and TRBJ2-5, with TRBD2 matching over 9 bases. The specimen comprised peripheral blood, sampled in a trial of Ad26.COV2.S vaccine versus placebo. This TCR came from a person aged 18-60 years who received the Ad26.COV2.S COVID-19 vaccine or a placebo. The CDR3 spells CASSPPGTSMPQYF. The DNA for the CDR3 is TGTGCCAGCAGCCCACCCGGGACTAGCATGCCCCAGTACTTC. Full variable domain (rest looked up from reference TRBV7-9 and TRBJ2-5): DTGVSQNPRHKITKRGQNVTFRCDPISEHNRLYWYRQTLGQGPEFLTYFQNEAQLEKSRLLSDRFSAERPKGSFSTLEIQRTEQGDSAMYLCASSPPGTSMPQYFGPGTRLLVL.